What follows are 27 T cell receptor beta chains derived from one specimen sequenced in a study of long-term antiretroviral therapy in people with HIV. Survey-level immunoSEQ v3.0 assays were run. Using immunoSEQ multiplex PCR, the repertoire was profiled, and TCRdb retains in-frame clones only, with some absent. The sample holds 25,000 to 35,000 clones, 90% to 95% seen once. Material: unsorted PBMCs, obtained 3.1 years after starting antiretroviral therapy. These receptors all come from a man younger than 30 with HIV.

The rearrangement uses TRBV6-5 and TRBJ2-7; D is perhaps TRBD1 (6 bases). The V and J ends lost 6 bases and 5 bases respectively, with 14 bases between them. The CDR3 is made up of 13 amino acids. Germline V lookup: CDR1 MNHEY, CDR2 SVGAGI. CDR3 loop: CASRLTGLHEQYF. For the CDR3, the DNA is TGTGCCAGCAGACTAACAGGGCTTCACGAGCAGTACTTC.

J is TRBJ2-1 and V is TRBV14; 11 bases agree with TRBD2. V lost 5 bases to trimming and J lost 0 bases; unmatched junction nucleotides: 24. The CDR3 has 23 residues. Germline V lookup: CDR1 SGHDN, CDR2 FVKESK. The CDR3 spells CASSARNPTLAGGIRSSYNEQFF. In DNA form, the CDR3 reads TGTGCCAGCAGCGCAAGAAATCCAACCTTAGCGGGGGGGATTAGAAGCTCCTACAATGAGCAGTTCTTC.

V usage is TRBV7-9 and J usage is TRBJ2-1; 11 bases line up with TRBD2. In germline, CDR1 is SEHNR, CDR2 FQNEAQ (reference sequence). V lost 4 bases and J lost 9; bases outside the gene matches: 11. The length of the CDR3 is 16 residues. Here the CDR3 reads CASSSPGSGGAGEQFF. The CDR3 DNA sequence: TGTGCCAGCAGCTCCCCGGGTAGCGGGGGGGCTGGTGAGCAGTTCTTC.

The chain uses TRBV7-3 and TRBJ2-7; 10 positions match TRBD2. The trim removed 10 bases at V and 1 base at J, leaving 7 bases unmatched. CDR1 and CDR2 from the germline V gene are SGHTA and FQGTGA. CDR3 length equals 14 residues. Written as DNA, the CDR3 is TGTGCCATAGGACTAGCGGAATTATCCTACGAGCAGTACTTC. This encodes CAIGLAELSYEQYF.

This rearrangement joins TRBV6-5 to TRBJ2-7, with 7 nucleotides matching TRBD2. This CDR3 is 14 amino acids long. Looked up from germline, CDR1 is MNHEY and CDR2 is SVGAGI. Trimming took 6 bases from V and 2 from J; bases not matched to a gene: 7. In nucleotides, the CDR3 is TGTGCCAGCAGCAGGGACTACGTAACCTACGAGCAGTACTTC. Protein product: CASSRDYVTYEQYF.

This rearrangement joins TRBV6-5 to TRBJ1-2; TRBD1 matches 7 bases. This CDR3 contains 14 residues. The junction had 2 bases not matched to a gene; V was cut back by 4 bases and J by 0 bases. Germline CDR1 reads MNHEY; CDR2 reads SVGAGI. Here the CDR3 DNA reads TGTGCCAGCAGTTTACAGGGGACTAACTATGGCTACACCTTC. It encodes CASSLQGTNYGYTF.

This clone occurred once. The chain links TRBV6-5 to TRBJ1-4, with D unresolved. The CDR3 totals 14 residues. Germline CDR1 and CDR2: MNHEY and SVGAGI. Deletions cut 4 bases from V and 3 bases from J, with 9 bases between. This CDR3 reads CASSLSPANEKLFF. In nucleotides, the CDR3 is TGTGCCAGCAGTTTGAGCCCAGCTAATGAAAAACTGTTTTTT.

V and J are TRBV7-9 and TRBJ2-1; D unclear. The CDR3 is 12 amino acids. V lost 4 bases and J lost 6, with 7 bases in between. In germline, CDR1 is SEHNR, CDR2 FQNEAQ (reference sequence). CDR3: CASSWSSNEQFF. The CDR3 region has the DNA TGTGCCAGCAGCTGGTCCAGCAATGAGCAGTTCTTC.

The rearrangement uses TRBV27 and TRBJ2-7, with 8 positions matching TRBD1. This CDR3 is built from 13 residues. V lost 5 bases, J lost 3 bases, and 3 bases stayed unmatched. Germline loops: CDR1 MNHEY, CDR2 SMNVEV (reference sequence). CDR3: CASSRDRGYEQYF. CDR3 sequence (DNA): TGTGCCAGCAGTCGCGACAGGGGCTACGAGCAGTACTTC.

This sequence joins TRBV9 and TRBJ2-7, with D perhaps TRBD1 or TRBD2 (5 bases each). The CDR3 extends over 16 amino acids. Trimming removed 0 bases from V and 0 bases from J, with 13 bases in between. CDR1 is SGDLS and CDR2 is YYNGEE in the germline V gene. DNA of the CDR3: TGTGCCAGCAGCGTAGGGGACGGTGGGAGCTCCTACGAGCAGTACTTC. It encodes CASSVGDGGSSYEQYF.

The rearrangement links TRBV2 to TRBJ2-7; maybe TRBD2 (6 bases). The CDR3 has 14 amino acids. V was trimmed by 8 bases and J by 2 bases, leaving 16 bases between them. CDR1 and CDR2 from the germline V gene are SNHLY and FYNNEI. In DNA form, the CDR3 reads TGTGCCAGCTCCCCGGGAACGGGGGCCTACGAGCAGTACTTC. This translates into CASSPGTGAYEQYF.

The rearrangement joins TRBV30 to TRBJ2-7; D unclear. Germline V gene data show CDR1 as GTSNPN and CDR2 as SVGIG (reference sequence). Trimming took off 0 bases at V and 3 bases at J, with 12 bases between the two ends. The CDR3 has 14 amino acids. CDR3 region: CAWSVQSGGYEQYF. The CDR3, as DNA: TGTGCCTGGAGTGTACAATCAGGCGGCTACGAGCAGTACTTC.

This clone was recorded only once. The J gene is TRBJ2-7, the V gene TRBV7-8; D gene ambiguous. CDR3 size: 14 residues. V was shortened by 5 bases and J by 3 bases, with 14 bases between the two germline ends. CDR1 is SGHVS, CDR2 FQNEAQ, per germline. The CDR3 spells CASSKTTRNYEQYF. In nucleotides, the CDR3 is TGTGCCAGCAGCAAGACGACTCGGAACTACGAGCAGTACTTC.

The CDR3 here is CASSRDTGATTNEKLFF. The CDR3 DNA follows: TGCGCCAGCAGCCGGGACACGGGCGCTACGACCAATGAAAAACTGTTTTTT. This chain joins TRBV5-1 and TRBJ1-4, with a weak D call TRBD1 (6 bases). The germline gives CDR1 SGHRS, CDR2 YFSETQ. The CDR3 length is 17 residues. V was cut by 4 bases and J by 5 bases, with 21 bases left in between.

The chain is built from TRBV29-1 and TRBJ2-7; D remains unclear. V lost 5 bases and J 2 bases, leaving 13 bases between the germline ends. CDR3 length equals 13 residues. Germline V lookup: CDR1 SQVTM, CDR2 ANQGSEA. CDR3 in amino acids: CSVSFGSTYEQYF. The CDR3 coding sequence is TGCAGCGTTTCTTTTGGAAGCACCTACGAGCAGTACTTC.

The CDR3, as DNA: TGCGCCAGCAGCCAAGACGGGGGGGCTGGGGCCAACGTCCTGACTTTC. It translates to CASSQDGGAGANVLTF. The chain employs TRBV4-3 and TRBJ2-6; TRBD2 aligns across 8 bases. Germline lookup yields CDR1 LGHNA and CDR2 YSLEER. This CDR3 comprises 16 residues. Trimming removed 0 bases from V and 2 bases from J; junction bases left unmatched: 0.

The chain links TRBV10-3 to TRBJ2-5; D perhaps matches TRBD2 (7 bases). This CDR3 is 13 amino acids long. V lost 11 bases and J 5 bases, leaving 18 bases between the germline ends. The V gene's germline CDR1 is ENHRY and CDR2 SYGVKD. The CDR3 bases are TGTGCCCCCAGAAAAGGGGGGGAGGAGACCCAGTACTTC. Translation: CAPRKGGEETQYF.

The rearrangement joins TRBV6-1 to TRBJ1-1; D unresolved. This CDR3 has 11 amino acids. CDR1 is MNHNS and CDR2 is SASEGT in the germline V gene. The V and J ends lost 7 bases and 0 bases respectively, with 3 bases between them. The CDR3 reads CASMLNTEAFF. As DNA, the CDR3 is TGTGCCAGCATGCTGAACACTGAAGCTTTCTTT.

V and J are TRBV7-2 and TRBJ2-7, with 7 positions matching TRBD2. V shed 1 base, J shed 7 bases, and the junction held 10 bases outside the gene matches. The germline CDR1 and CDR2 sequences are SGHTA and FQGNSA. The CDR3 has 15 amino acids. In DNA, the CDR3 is TGTGCCAGCAGCTTAGGGTGGGAGGGCCTTCAGGAGCAGTACTTC. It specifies CASSLGWEGLQEQYF.

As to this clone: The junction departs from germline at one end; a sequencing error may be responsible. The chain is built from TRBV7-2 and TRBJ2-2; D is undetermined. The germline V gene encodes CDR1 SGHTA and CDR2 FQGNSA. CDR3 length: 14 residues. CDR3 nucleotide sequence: TGTGCCAGCAGCGACCGGACCAACAGCGGGGAGCTGTTTTTT. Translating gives CASSDRTNSGELFF. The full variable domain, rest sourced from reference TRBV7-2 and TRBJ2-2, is GAGVSQSPSNKVTEKGKDVELRCDPISGHTALYWYRQSLGQGLEFLIYFQGNSAPDKSGLPSDRFSAERTGGSVSTLTIQRTQQEDSAVYLCASSDRTNSGELFFGEGSRLTVL.

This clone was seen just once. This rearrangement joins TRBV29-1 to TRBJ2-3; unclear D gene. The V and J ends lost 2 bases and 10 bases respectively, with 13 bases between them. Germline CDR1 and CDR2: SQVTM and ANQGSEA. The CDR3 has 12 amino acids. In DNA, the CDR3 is TGCAGCGTTGAATCTCTCGGGTCTTCGCAGTATTTT. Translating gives CSVESLGSSQYF.

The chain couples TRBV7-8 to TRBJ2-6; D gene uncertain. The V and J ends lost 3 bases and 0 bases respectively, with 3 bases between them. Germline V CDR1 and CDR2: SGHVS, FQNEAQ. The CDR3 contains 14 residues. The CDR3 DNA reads TGTGCCAGCAGCTTCTCCTCTGGGGCCAACGTCCTGACTTTC. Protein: CASSFSSGANVLTF. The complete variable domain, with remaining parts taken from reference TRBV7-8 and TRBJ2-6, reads GAGVSQSPRYKVAKRGQDVALRCDPISGHVSLFWYQQALGQGPEFLTYFQNEAQLDKSGLPSDRFFAERPEGSVSTLKIQRTQQEDSAVYLCASSFSSGANVLTFGAGSRLTVL.

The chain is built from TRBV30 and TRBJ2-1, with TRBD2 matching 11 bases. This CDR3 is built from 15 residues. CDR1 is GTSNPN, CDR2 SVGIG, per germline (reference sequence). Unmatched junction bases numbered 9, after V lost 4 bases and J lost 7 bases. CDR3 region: CAWTPLAGGYNEQFF. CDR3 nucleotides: TGTGCCTGGACCCCTCTAGCGGGAGGATATAATGAGCAGTTCTTC.

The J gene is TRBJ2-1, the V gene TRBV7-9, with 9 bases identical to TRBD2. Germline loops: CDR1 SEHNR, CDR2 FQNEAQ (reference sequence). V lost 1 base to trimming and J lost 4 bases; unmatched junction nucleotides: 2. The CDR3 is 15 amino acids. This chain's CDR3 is CASSLVAGEYNEQFF. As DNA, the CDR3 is TGTGCCAGCAGCTTAGTAGCGGGGGAGTACAATGAGCAGTTCTTC.

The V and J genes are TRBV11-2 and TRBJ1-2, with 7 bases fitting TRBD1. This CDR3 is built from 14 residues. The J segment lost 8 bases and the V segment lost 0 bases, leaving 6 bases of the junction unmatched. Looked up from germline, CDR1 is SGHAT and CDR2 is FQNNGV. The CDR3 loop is CASSLDPTGLGYTF. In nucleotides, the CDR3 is TGTGCCAGCAGCTTAGATCCGACAGGGTTGGGCTACACCTTC.

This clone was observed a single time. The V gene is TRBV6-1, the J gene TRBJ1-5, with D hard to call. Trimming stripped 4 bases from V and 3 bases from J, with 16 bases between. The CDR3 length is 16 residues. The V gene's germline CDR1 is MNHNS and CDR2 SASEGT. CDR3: CASSGLGGSYNQPQHF. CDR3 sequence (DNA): TGTGCCAGCAGTGGATTAGGAGGCAGTTACAATCAGCCCCAGCATTTT.

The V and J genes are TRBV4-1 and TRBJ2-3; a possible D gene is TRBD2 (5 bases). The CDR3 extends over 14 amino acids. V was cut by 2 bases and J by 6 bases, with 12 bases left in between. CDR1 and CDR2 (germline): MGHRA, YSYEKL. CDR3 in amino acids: CASSQRLAPDTQYF. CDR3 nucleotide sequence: TGCGCCAGCAGCCAAAGGCTAGCTCCGGATACGCAGTATTTT.